This paragraph reports one T cell receptor beta chain. It lacks a known antigen. Base qualities are missing; no much larger clone stands one base away. The cohort was made up of approximately 670 healthy bone marrow donors. At the time of sampling, every cohort member was nominally healthy, though immune exposures that went unrecorded were likely present. The donor tested CMV seronegative and was one of the 352 seronegative cohort members. A peripheral blood sample was collected from each donor, and TCR beta sequencing was performed on peripheral blood mononuclear cells. The Qiagen DNeasy Blood Extraction Kit was used to extract genomic DNA from the blood cell samples. This entry is derived from a study of cytomegalovirus exposure and HLA in healthy donors (dated by TCRdb to 2017 to 2019). Regarding the complete study: An earlier analysis of approximately 550 of the donors reported 250 to 300 Gb of sequence data and around 120 million unique TCR beta sequences from 190 million or so T cells. Among roughly 400 genotyped donors of the cohort, an average of 235,054 unique TCR beta nucleotide sequences were sequenced per donor, 15% to 20% of them non-productive. An earlier analysis of 500 to 750 of the donors applied high-throughput TCR beta sequencing to assess whether each TCR beta V gene segment acted as functional or pseudogenic. In a later genetic analysis, genome-wide SNP genotypes for about 60% of the 666 donors were used, and that subset was treated as a discovery cohort. Alongside the repertoire data, information on donor age, sex, ethnicity and CMV serostatus was compiled. HLA typing covered class I and class II loci at four-digit resolution. The study profiled the T cell repertoires of hundreds of subjects by immunosequencing and related them to cytomegalovirus serostatus. To predict cytomegalovirus infection status, the study brought together high-throughput TCR immunosequencing, statistical association of individual TCRs with disease status, and machine learning. A later analysis re-examined previously published TCR beta repertoires from 610 or so donors and added high-resolution HLA genotyping to investigate patterns of TCR occurrence. The study aimed to test whether signatures of past pathogen exposure could be identified by cataloging public T cell receptors. Among the roughly 400 genotyped donors, roughly 80% belonged to the genetic ancestry cluster associated with self-reported Caucasian donors. Typing coverage varied by locus: roughly 629-640 donors for A, B, C, DRB1 and DQB1; 500 to 550 for DQA1; around 610 for DPA1; fewer than 480 for DPB1. All discovery cohort repertoires had been generated on a single sequencing platform. Roughly 300 gigabases of sequencing data and 78 million or so unique TCR sequences were included in an early release covering over 600 HLA-typed donors. In the later analysis, no new phenotypic data were used to find candidate immune exposures; instead, reliance was placed on TCR beta sequences and their occurrence across donors. A few DR-DQ haplotypes were treated as single units for association and clustering because of strong linkage in the cohort. Along with the approximately 650-subject first cohort, a separate validation cohort of some 130 different subjects was used. Study-wide findings and limitations: The 87-base-pair reads could not distinguish some IMGT-functional V segments, including TRBV6-2 and TRBV6-3, so those segments were excluded. While some public TCRs were present in many individuals, most TCR sequences turned up only very rarely across donors. The study gave a list of roughly 150 TCR beta chains associated with cytomegalovirus. Most CMV-associated TCR beta chains appeared to be HLA-restricted in a later analysis, and the HLA associations seemed to be driven largely by CMV exposure. A cluster of highly shared sequence variants was judged likely to be a technical artifact of the sequencing pipeline. A further reported finding was that TCR beta sequences accurately predicted the HLA-A and HLA-B alleles for most subjects in the first cohort. When HLA alleles, especially DR and DQ, strongly co-occurred, TCR associations were difficult to assign to individual alleles. In this cohort, only TCR beta chains were sequenced, and detectable features were limited by the absence of alpha or paired-chain data. It was suggested by the authors that the approach could potentially be generalized to other disease states and immunological phenotypes. In a later analysis, the rate of TCR association differed among HLA loci, with DRB1 alleles having the most associated TCRs and HLA-C alleles having the fewest. In a later analysis, several top co-occurrence clusters were reported to appear linked to parvovirus B19, influenza, CMV and Epstein-Barr virus. An association between a missense DCLRE1C variant and V-gene and J-gene trimming of TCR beta chains was found in a later genetic analysis and replicated in an independent cohort. Linkage disequilibrium might explain the correlated functional status among segregating V segments, but an unknown experimental factor could not be excluded. Presence/absence analyses assumed roughly uniform sequencing depth across donors, an assumption that may not hold. Immune exposure information for the cohort was limited to CMV serostatus. A later analysis associated 15,000 or so TCR beta sequences with specific HLA alleles at a false discovery rate of 0.05. In a later analysis, HLA-associated TCR beta chains showed more clonal expansion and lower generation probabilities than non-associated chains that were equally common. HLA typing was unavailable for some donors at each locus, so association tests used only the typed subset. In an earlier analysis of more than 500 of the donors, most TCR beta V segments appeared in productive rearrangements about 87% or about 30% of the time, broadly matching IMGT annotations. Cytomegalovirus status was reported to be diagnosed by the classifier with high specificity and sensitivity in both the original and validation cohorts. In vitro tests confirmed that three of the cytomegalovirus-associated TCR beta chains recognize cytomegalovirus antigens. In a later genetic analysis, fewer N-insertions in productive TCRs were reported among donors in an Asian-associated ancestry cluster than the roughly 640-donor mean. The earlier analysis of 587 of the donors excluded about 16 rarely observed V segments, including chromosome 9 orphons, because counts were too low.

The library came from the immunoSEQ multiplex PCR assay. For the multiplex PCR, a mixture combining 60 forward primers for TCR Vbeta segments and 13 reverse primers for TCR Jbeta segments was used. Amplification of the CDR3 region of rearranged TCR beta genes was performed with a multiplex PCR assay on genomic DNA. Amplified TCR beta libraries were sequenced as 87-base-pair reads on the Illumina HiSeq System. Regarding the original processing steps: Across the roughly 670 repertoires, a later analysis counted 80 million or so unique TCR beta chains, roughly 11 million of which were shared by at least two donors. Raw reads were error-corrected and collapsed into unique sequences by a nearest-neighbor algorithm in which closely related sequences were merged to remove PCR and sequencing errors. CDR3 sequences were aligned to IMGT reference sequences to assign V, D and J gene segments. For a sequence to be retained, at least a six-nucleotide match to both a V gene segment and a J gene segment was required. Rearrangements were called productive when the CDR3 lacked stop codons and stayed in frame with V and J; all others were non-productive. Following IMGT convention, CDR3 was defined as the stretch from the second conserved V-encoded cysteine to the conserved J-encoded phenylalanine. Sequences without an unambiguous match to a single V gene segment were excluded from the earlier analysis of over 500 of the donors. An earlier analysis of approximately 590 of the donors called V segments functional above 56.7% productive rearrangements and segregating when the between-donor standard deviation exceeded 5%. A statistical classification framework was developed to diagnose cytomegalovirus status using the catalog of TCR beta chain sequences. In a later analysis, TCR nucleotide sequences were compared against IMGT/GENE-DB human TR gene sequences so that V and J genes could be assigned. The TCRdist pipeline was used in a later analysis to assign CDR3 sequences and most-parsimonious VDJ recombination scenarios. A later analysis defined each TCR beta chain by its CDR3 amino acid sequence plus V-gene family, and excluded reads lacking a unique V-gene family. In a later analysis, 550 to 650 highly shared, low-generation-probability nucleotide sequences were removed to address suspected cross-contamination and a sequencing artifact. For each public chain, a later analysis derived a clonal expansion index from normalized ranks of inferred template counts within each repertoire. Generation probabilities in a later analysis came from a VDJ recombination model fitted to out-of-frame rearrangements, and those results were checked against IGoR. In a later analysis, TCR-TCR, TCR-HLA and TCR-CMV co-occurrence was scored with hypergeometric tests, and a repertoire-size bias correction was applied to TCR pairs. False discovery rates were estimated in a later analysis by permuting HLA or CMV assignments 20 times. A later analysis grouped co-occurring TCRs with DBSCAN, adding TCRdist sequence similarity when clustering within HLA-allele-positive subsets. For co-occurrence clustering, repertoires with fewer than 30,000 or more than 120,000 public chains were excluded, along with about five repertoires with anomalous nucleotide sharing. What TCRdb holds here is the immuneACCESS table cut down to in-frame rearrangements. Part of the clones is not present; checked against another copy, under half of the missing clones reflect an unresolved V gene, and the others are unexplained. V and J calls and clone size follow that table, whereas D and trimming were derived from the DNA. Across this sample there are 200,000 to 250,000 clones, with around 88% seen only once. The ten largest make up more than 0.8% of the sample.

In the germline V gene, CDR1 corresponds to MNHEY and CDR2 to SVGAGI. Trimmed from V: 0 bases; trimmed from J: 5 bases; junction bases lacking a gene match: 10. Taken from cysteine to phenylalanine, the CDR3 has 16 residues. CDR3 DNA only is kept here, 48 bases in frame from base 1. The clonotype originates from a young woman in good health and CMV-seronegative. The sample comprised PBMCs. The chain is assembled from TRBV6-5 and TRBJ2-7, with 7 middle bases fitting TRBD2. Here the CDR3 is given as CASSYSERGRINEQYF. The DNA sequence is as follows: TGTGCCAGCAGTTACTCGGAGCGGGGAAGGATTAACGAGCAGTACTTC.